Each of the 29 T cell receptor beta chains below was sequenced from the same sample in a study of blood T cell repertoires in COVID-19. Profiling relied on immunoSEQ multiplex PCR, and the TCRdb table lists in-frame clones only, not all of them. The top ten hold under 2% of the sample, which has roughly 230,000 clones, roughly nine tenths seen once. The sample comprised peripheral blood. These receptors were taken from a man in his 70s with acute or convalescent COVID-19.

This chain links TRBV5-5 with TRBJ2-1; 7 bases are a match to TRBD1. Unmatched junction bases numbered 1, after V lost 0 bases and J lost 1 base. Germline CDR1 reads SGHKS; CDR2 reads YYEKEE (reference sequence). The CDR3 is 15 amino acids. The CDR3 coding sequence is TGTGCCAGCAGCTTGGGACAGGGATCCTACAATGAGCAGTTCTTC. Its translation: CASSLGQGSYNEQFF.

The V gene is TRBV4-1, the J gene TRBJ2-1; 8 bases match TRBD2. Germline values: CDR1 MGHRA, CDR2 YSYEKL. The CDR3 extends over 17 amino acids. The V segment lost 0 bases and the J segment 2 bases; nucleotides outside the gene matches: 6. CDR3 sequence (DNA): TGCGCCAGCAGCCAAGACTCAACGGGAGGGACCTACAATGAGCAGTTCTTC. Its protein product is CASSQDSTGGTYNEQFF.

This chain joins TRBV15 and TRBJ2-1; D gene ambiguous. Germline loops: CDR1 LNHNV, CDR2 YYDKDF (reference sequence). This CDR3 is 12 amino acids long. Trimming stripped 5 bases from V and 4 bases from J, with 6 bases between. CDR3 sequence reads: CATSAFYNEQFF. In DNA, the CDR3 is TGTGCCACCAGCGCGTTTTACAATGAGCAGTTCTTC.

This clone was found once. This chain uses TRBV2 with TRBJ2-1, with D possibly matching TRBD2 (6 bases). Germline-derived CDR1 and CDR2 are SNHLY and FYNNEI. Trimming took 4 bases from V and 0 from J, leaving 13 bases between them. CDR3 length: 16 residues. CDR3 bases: TGTGCCAGCAGTGCAATGGGACTCAGCTCCTACAATGAGCAGTTCTTC. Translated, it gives CASSAMGLSSYNEQFF.

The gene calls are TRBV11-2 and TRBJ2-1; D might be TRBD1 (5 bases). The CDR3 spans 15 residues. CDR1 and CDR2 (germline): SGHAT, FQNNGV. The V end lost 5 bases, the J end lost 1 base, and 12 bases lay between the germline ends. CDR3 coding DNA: TGTGCCAGCAGCAAACGACAGATTTCCTACAATGAGCAGTTCTTC. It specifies CASSKRQISYNEQFF. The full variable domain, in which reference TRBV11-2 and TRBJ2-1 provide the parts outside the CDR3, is EAGVAQSPRYKIIEKRQSVAFWCNPISGHATLYWYQQILGQGPKLLIQFQNNGVVDDSQLPKDRFSAERLKGVDSTLKIQPAKLEDSAVYLCASSKRQISYNEQFFGPGTRLTVL.

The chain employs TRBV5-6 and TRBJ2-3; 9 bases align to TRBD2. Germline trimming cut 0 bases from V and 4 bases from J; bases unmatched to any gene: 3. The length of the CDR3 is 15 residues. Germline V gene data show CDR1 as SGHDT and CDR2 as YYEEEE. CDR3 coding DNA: TGTGCCAGCAGCTTGGTTAGCGGGAGTGCAGATACGCAGTATTTT. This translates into CASSLVSGSADTQYF.

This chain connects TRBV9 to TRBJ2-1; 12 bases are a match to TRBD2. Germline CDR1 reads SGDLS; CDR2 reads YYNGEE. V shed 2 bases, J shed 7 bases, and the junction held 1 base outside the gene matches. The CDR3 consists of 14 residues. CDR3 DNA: TGTGCCAGCAGCGTCACTAGCGGGAGGAATGAGCAGTTCTTC. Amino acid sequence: CASSVTSGRNEQFF. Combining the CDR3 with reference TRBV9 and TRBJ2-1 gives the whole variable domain DSGVTQTPKHLITATGQRVTLRCSPRSGDLSVYWYQQSLDQGLQFLIQYYNGEERAKGNILERFSAQQFPDLHSELNLSSLELGDSALYFCASSVTSGRNEQFFGPGTRLTVL.

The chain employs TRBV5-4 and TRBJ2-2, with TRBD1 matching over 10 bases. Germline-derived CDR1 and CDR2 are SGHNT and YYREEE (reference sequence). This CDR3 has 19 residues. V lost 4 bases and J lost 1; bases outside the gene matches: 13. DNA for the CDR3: TGTGCCAGCAGCGCCGCCGGGACAGGGGTGAGCAAGAACACCGGGGAGCTGTTTTTT. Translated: CASSAAGTGVSKNTGELFF.

CDR3 bases: TGTGCCAGCAGCGTATCTGGGACAGACCTCTACGAGCAGTACTTC. As protein: CASSVSGTDLYEQYF. The chain joins TRBV9 to TRBJ2-7; 7 nucleotides line up with TRBD1. The length of the CDR3 is 15 residues. In germline, CDR1 is SGDLS, CDR2 YYNGEE. Losses at the gene ends were 1 base for V and 3 bases for J; bases not matched to a gene: 7.

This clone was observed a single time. CDR3 protein: CASSQGGVDYGYTF. In DNA, the CDR3 is TGTGCCAGCAGTCAGGGTGGTGTGGACTATGGCTACACCTTC. The V call is TRBV6-5, the J call TRBJ1-2; weak D call: TRBD1 (5 bases). CDR3 length: 14 residues. The germline V gene encodes CDR1 MNHEY and CDR2 SVGAGI. V lost 5 bases, J lost 3 bases, and 13 bases lay in between.

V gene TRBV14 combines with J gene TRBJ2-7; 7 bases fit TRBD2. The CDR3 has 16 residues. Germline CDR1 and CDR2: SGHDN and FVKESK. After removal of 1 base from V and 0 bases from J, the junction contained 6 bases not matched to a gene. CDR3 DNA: TGTGCCAGCAGCCAAGTACGGGGCGGGGGCTCCTACGAGCAGTACTTC. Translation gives CASSQVRGGGSYEQYF.

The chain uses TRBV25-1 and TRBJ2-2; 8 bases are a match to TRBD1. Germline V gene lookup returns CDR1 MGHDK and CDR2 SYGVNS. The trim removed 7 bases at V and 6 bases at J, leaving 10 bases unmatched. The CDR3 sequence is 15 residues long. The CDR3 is CASTPGQGGSGELFF. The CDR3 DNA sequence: TGTGCCAGCACCCCAGGACAGGGTGGGTCCGGGGAGCTGTTTTTT.

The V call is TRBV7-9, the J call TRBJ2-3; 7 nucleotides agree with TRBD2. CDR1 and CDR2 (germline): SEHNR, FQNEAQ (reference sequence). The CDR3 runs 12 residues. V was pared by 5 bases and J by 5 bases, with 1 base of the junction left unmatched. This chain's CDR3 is CASSPSGDTQYF. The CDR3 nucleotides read TGTGCCAGCAGCCCTAGCGGAGATACGCAGTATTTT.

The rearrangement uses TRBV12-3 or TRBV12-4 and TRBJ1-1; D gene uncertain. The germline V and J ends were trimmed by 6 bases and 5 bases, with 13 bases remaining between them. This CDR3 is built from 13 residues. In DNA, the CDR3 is TGTGCCAGCAGCGAATGGGAGGGTACTGAAGCTTTCTTT. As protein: CASSEWEGTEAFF.

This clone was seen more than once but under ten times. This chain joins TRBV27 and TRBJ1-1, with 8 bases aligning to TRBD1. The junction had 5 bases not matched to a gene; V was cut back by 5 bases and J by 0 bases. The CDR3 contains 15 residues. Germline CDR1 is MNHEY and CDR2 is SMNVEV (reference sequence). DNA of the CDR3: TGTGCCAGCAGTCTTACGACAGGGGTGAACACTGAAGCTTTCTTT. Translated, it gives CASSLTTGVNTEAFF.

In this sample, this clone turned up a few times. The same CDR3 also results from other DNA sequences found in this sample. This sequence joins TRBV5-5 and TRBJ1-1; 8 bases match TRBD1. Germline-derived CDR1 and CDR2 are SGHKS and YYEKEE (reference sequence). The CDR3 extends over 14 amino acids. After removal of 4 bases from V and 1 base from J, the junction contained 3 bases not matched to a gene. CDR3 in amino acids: CASSPDRANTEAFF. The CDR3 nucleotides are TGTGCCAGCAGCCCGGACAGGGCGAACACTGAAGCTTTCTTT.

CDR3 sequence: CASSPSGGVLESYNSPLHF. CDR3 coding DNA: TGTGCCAGCTCACCATCAGGGGGTGTGCTAGAATCCTATAATTCACCCCTCCACTTT. V is TRBV18 and J is TRBJ1-6; TRBD1 aligns across 7 bases. Losses at the gene ends were 2 bases for V and 1 base for J; bases not matched to a gene: 11. The CDR3 loop spans 19 amino acids. Germline V lookup: CDR1 KGHSH, CDR2 LQKENI.

CDR3 region: CASSPLRDSDTEAFF. DNA of the CDR3: TGTGCCAGCTCACCATTACGCGACTCAGACACTGAAGCTTTCTTT. The chain is built from TRBV18 and TRBJ1-1; D gene uncertain. CDR3 length: 15 residues. Trimming shortened V by 2 bases and J by 3 bases, and 13 bases separated the two germline ends. Per the germline V gene, CDR1 is KGHSH and CDR2 is LQKENI.

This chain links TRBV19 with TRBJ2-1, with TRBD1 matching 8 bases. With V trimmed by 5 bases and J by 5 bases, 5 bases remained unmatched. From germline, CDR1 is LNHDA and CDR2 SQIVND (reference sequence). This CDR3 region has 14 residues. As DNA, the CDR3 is TGTGCCAGTAGTGACAGGGGCTACCACAATGAGCAGTTCTTC. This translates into CASSDRGYHNEQFF.

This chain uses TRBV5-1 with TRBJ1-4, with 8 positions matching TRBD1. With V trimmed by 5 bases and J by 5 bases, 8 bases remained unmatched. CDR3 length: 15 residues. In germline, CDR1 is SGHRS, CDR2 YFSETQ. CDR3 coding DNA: TGCGCCAGCAGAAAAGGACAGGGTCAAAATGAAAAACTGTTTTTT. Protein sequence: CASRKGQGQNEKLFF.

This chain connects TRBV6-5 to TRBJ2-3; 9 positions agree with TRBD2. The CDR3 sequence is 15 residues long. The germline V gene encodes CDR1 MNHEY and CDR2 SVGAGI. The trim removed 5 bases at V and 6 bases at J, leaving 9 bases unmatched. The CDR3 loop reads CASSRGTSPSDTQYF. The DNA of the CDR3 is TGTGCCAGCAGTCGTGGGACTAGCCCTTCCGATACGCAGTATTTT.

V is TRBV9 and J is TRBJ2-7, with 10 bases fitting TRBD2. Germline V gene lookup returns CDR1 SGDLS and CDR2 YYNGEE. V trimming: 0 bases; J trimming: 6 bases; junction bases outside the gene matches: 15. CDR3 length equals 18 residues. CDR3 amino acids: CASSVGLGLASGSPEQYF. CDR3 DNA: TGTGCCAGCAGCGTAGGACTGGGTTTGGCTAGCGGGAGCCCCGAGCAGTACTTC.

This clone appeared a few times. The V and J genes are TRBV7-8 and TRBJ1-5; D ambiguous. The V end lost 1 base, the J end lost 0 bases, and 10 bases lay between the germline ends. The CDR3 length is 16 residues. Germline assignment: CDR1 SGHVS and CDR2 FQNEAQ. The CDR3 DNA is TGTGCCAGCAGCTTAGAACGGACTAATAGCAATCAGCCCCAGCATTTT. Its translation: CASSLERTNSNQPQHF. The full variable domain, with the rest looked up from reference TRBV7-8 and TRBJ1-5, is GAGVSQSPRYKVAKRGQDVALRCDPISGHVSLFWYQQALGQGPEFLTYFQNEAQLDKSGLPSDRFFAERPEGSVSTLKIQRTQQEDSAVYLCASSLERTNSNQPQHFGDGTRLSIL.

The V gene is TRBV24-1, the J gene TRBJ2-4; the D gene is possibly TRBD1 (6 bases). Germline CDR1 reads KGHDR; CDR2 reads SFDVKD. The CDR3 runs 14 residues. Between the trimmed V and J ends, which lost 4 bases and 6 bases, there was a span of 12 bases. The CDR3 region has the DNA TGTGCCACCAGTGAAAACGGACAGCCAAACATTCAGTACTTC. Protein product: CATSENGQPNIQYF.

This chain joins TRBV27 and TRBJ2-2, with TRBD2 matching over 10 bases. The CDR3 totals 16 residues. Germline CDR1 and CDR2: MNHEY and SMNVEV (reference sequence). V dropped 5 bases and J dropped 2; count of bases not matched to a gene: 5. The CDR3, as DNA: TGTGCCAGCAGTGGGGCTAGCGGGAGCAACACCGGGGAGCTGTTTTTT. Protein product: CASSGASGSNTGELFF.

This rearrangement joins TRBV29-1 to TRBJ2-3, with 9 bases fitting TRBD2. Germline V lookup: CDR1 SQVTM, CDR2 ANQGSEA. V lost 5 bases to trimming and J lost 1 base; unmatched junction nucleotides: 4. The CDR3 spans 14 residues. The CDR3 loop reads CSVYWTSGTDTQYF. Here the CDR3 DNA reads TGCAGCGTTTATTGGACTAGCGGCACAGATACGCAGTATTTT.

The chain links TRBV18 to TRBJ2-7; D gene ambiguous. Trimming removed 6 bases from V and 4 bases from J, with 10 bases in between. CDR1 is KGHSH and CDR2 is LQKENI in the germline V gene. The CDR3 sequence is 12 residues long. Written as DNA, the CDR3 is TGTGCCAGCTCCGCCACAGTTTACGAGCAGTACTTC. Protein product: CASSATVYEQYF.

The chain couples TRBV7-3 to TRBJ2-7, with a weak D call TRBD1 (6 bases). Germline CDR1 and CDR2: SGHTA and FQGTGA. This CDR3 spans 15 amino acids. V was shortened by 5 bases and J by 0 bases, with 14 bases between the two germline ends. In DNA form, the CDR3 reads TGTGCCAGCAGCCTTTCCCCGACAGGCTCCTACGAGCAGTACTTC. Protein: CASSLSPTGSYEQYF. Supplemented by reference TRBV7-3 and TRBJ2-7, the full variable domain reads GAGVSQTPSNKVTEKGKYVELRCDPISGHTALYWYRQSLGQGPEFLIYFQGTGAADDSGLPNDRFFAVRPEGSVSTLKIQRTERGDSAVYLCASSLSPTGSYEQYFGPGTRLTVT.

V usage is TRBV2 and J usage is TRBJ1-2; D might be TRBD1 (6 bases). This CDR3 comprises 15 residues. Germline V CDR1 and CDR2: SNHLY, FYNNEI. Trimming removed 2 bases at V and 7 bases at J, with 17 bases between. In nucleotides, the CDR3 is TGTGCCAGCAGTGAACGAACAGGGATGGTCGGTGGCTACACCTTC. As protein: CASSERTGMVGGYTF.